The TCR beta chain described here comes from a study of graft-versus-host responses after intestinal transplantation (TCRdb year 2021). For the study in its entirety: The transplants that recipients received were multivisceral, liver-intestinal, or isolated intestinal. Every recipient was given anti-thymocyte globulin induction, followed by around three years of maintenance tacrolimus and steroids. Graft-versus-host and host-versus-graft alloreactive T cell clones were tracked in the graft, circulation and bone marrow after intestinal transplantation using bulk TCR-beta CDR3 sequencing. Alloreactive clones were identified by sequencing pre-transplant mixed lymphocyte reaction products and comparing these products with unstimulated pre-transplant donor and recipient T cells. The cohort enrolled 24 intestinal transplant recipients, one of whom was a retransplant, and a few patients without pretransplant specimens were excluded. Donor T cell macrochimerism was defined as a peak of at least 4% donor T cells among recipient peripheral blood mononuclear cells. Samples from three later patients were sequenced in-house on an Illumina MiSeq with MiXCR processing rather than by the commercial service. The full study reports these points: High GvH to HvG T cell clonal ratios were observed in the allografts of patients with donor T cell macrochimerism. Conclusions were limited by the relatively low number and heterogeneity of intestinal transplant patients. Early after transplant, declines in HvG clones were associated with peak levels of circulating GvH clones. GvH clones were detected in recipient bone marrow, and some of these GvH clones were observed earlier in ileal mucosa or blood, consistent with an intestinal mucosal origin.

The sample's time point label is to be understood as: cells obtained before transplantation from donor or recipient. CD3+CD4+ and CD3+CD8+ populations were FACS-sorted from unstimulated pre-transplant donor and recipient cells taken from spleen or lymph nodes. Libraries were constructed by the immunoSEQ multiplex PCR assay. For most patients, genomic DNA was isolated using the Qiagen DNeasy Blood and Tissue Kit and was shipped frozen to Adaptive Biotechnologies for TCR sequencing. For most patients, high-throughput TCR-beta CDR3 sequencing of genomic DNA was performed by Adaptive Biotechnologies. The paper's data handling went like this. TCR sequencing data were retrieved from Adaptive's ImmunoSEQ software for around 19 patients, whereas a few other patients were processed with MiXCR and VDJtools. To correct CD4 versus CD8 sorting errors, any sequence found in both subsets at a frequency ratio below 5:1 was removed. CDR3 nucleotide sequences shared between donor and recipient were removed because the origin of such sequences could not be assigned. At least 2-fold expansion over unstimulated cells and a minimum CFSE-low frequency of 0.002% (template counts) or 0.001% (read counts) were required for clones to be classified as alloreactive. Clones were considered mappable if detected in sequenced pre-transplant spleen, lymph node, or MLR CFSE-low populations of the donor or recipient. The cumulative frequency of alloreactive clones was calculated as a percentage of all sequences, weighted by copy number. The table comes from immuneACCESS by way of TCRdb, which keeps in-frame sequences with V and J called. Part of the clones is missing from these tables; in studies checked, under half for an unresolved V gene and the rest for unknown reasons. V and J calls and clone size come straight from that table; D and trimming were deduced from the DNA. The sample table holds 80,000 to 95,000 clones, of which about 93% were seen once. The leading ten clones occupy 1.5% to 2.5% of the sample.

The CDR3 runs 14 residues from the cysteine to the phenylalanine. The DNA shown is the 42-base CDR3, in frame from base 1. CDR1 SNHLY and CDR2 FYNNEI were looked up in the germline V gene. V sheds 8 bases and J sheds 2 bases, leaving 16 bases between their ends. Turning to this clone: The clone's antigen remains unknown. It has no much larger one-base neighbor in the sample; base qualities were not kept.

The sample in question was unstimulated CD8+ T cells sorted from spleen or lymph node cells, obtained before intestinal transplant. Recombination connected TRBV2 to TRBJ2-7; perhaps TRBD1 is the D gene, with 5 bases matching. The receptor comes from a human donor who received an intestinal transplant. The CDR3 protein sequence reads: CASLVMGQTYEQYF. The bases are TGTGCCAGCCTAGTGATGGGGCAAACCTACGAGCAGTACTTC.